The sequence of this T cell receptor beta chain was determined in a study of vaccination and CD4 T cells after COVID-19. Germline CDR1 and CDR2: DFQATT and SNEGSKA (reference sequence). CDR3 length: 14 amino acids. The V end was cut by 5 bases, the J end by 0 bases, with 11 bases between. Sequenced with the Oncomine TCR Beta short-read assay was DNA taken from cultured CD4+ T cells. TCRdb itself ran the PCR reads through MiXCR, one entry per CDR3 protein. This sample yields roughly 20,000 distinct CDR3 sequences, of which roughly half are seen a single time; 9.6% belongs to the top ten. This clonotype turned up a few times. The antigen is undetermined. Indicated treatment: roughly ten-day PBMC culture with coronavirus spike peptide pools or control peptides (ViraFEST assay).

Sequencing input: CD4+ T cells from blood, cultured in vitro. The rearrangement links TRBV20-1 to TRBJ1-3, with a tentative D call TRBD1 (5 bases). The TCR sequence derives from a human donor who had recovered from COVID-19. The CDR3 sequence: CSAPNQGSGNTIYF. CDR3 sequence (DNA): TGCAGTGCTCCCAACCAGGGCTCTGGAAACACCATATATTTT.